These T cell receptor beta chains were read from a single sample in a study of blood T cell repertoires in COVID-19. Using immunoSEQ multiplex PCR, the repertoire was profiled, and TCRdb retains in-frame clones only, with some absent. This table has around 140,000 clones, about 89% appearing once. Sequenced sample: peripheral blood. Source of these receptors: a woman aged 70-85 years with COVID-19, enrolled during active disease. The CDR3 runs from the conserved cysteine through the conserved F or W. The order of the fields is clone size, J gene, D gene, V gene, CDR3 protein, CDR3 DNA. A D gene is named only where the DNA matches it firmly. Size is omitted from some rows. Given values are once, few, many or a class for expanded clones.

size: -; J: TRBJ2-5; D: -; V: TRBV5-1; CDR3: CASSFGETQYF; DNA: TGCGCCAGCAGCTTCGGAGAGACCCAGTACTTC
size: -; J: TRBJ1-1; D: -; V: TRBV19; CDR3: CASSSQLSDTEAFF; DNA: TGTGCCAGTAGTTCACAGCTGTCTGACACTGAAGCTTTCTTT
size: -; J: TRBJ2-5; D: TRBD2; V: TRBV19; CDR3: CASSTRLAGVMYQETQYF; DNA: TGTGCCAGTAGTACAAGGCTAGCGGGGGTCATGTACCAAGAGACCCAGTACTTC
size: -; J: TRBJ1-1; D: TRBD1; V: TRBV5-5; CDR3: CASRRGQGGTEAFF; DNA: TGTGCCAGCAGGCGAGGTCAGGGGGGCACTGAAGCTTTCTTT
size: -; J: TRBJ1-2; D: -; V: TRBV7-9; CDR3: CASTTGQRDGYTF; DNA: TGTGCCAGCACCACCGGACAGAGGGATGGCTACACCTTC
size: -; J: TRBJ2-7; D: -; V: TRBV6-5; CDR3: CASSRGQSSYEQYF; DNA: TGTGCCAGCAGCAGGGGACAAAGCTCCTACGAGCAGTACTTC
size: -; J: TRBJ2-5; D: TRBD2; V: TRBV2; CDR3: CASSLGLAGGYQETQYF; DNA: TGTGCCAGCAGCCTAGGGTTAGCGGGGGGTTACCAAGAGACCCAGTACTTC
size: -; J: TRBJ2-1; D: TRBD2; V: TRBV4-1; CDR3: CASSQEKAGGYEQFF; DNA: TGCGCCAGCAGCCAAGAAAAGGCGGGGGGATATGAGCAGTTCTTC
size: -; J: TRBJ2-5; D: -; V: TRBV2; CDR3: CASSEWGRQETQYF; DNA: TGTGCCAGCAGTGAATGGGGGCGGCAAGAGACCCAGTACTTC
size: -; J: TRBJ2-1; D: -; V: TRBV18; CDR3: CASSPPSGGASNEQFF; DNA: TGTGCCAGCTCACCACCCTCGGGGGGCGCGAGTAATGAGCAGTTCTTC
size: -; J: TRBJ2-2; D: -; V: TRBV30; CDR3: CAWRTGNTGELFF; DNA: TGTGCCTGGAGGACAGGGAACACCGGGGAGCTGTTTTTT
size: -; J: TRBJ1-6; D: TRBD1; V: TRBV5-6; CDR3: CASSGQGRGNSPLHF; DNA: TGTGCCAGCTCAGGACAGGGGCGGGGTAATTCACCCCTCCACTTT
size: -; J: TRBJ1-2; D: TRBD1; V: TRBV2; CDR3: CASSPDRVDEGYTF; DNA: TGTGCCAGCAGCCCGGACAGGGTCGACGAAGGCTACACCTTC
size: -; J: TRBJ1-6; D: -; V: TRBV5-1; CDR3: CASSLVTVGGSYNSPLHF; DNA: TGCGCCAGCAGCTTGGTCACGGTCGGGGGCTCCTATAATTCACCCCTCCACTTT
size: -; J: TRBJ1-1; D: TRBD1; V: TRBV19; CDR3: CASSIGQGRYGEAFF; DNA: TGTGCCAGTAGTATCGGACAGGGTCGGTACGGTGAAGCTTTCTTT
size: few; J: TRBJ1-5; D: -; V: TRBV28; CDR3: CASSFPRVGARQPQHF; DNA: TGTGCCAGCAGTTTCCCCCGGGTGGGGGCGAGGCAGCCCCAGCATTTT
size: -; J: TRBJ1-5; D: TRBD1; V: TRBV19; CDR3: CASSTGTDPSWQPQHF; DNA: TGTGCCAGTAGTACCGGGACAGATCCCTCTTGGCAGCCCCAGCATTTT
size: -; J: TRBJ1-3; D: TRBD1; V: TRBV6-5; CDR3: CASSRDRGPGNTIYF; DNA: TGTGCCAGCAGCCGCGACAGGGGGCCTGGAAACACCATATATTTT
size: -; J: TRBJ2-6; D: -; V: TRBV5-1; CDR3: CASSWLTVSGANVLTF; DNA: TGCGCCAGCAGCTGGCTTACAGTCTCTGGGGCCAACGTCCTGACTTTC
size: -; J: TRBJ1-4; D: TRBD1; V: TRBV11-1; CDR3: CASSSGQGPEKLFF; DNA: TGTGCCAGCAGCTCGGGACAGGGTCCTGAAAAACTGTTTTTT
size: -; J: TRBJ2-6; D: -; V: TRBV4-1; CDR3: CASSQPPDRVVSGANVLTF; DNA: TGCGCCAGCAGCCAACCCCCTGATCGGGTAGTCTCTGGGGCCAACGTCCTGACTTTC
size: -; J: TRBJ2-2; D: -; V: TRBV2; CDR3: CASIGRGSARGELFF; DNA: TGTGCCAGCATCGGAAGGGGCTCAGCCAGAGGGGAGCTGTTTTTT
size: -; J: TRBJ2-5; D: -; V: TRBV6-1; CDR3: CASSNEGGEETQYF; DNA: TGTGCCAGCAGTAACGAGGGGGGGGAAGAGACCCAGTACTTC
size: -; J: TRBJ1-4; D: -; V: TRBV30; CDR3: CAWSRNRVNNEKLFF; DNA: TGTGCCTGGAGCCGAAACAGGGTTAATAATGAAAAACTGTTTTTT
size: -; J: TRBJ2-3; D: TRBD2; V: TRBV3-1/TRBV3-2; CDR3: CASSQDQRGGTDTQYF; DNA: TGTGCCAGCAGCCAAGACCAGCGGGGGGGCACAGATACGCAGTATTTT
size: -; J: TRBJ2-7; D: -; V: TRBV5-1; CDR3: CASSLTYSYEQYF; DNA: TGCGCCAGCAGCTTGACCTACTCCTACGAGCAGTACTTC
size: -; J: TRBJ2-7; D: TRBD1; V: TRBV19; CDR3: CASSIGQGASYEQYF; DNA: TGTGCCAGTAGTATCGGACAGGGGGCTTCCTACGAGCAGTACTTC
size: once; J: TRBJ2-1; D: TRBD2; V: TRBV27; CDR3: CASSRPGLAGGLKQFF; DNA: TGTGCCAGCAGTAGACCCGGACTAGCGGGGGGCCTAAAGCAGTTCTTC
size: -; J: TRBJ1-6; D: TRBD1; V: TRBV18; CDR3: CASSPTGTGGSPLHF; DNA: TGTGCCAGCTCACCGACGGGGACAGGCGGTTCACCCCTCCACTTT
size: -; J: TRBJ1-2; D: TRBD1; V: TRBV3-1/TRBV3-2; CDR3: CASSQQGAYGYTF; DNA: TGTGCCAGCAGCCAGCAGGGGGCCTATGGCTACACCTTC
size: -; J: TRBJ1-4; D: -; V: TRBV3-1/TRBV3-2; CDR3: CASSRTLIGEKLFF; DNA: TGTGCCAGCAGCCGGACACTAATTGGGGAAAAACTGTTTTTT
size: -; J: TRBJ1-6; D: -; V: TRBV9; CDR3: CASSVAGGGSPLHF; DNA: TGTGCCAGCAGCGTAGCCGGGGGTGGATCACCCCTCCACTTT
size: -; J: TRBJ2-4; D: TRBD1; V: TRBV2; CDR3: CASSRTGAYKNIQYF; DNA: TGTGCCAGCAGTCGGACAGGGGCCTACAAAAACATTCAGTACTTC
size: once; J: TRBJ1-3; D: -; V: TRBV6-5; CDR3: CASRARGAAGNTIYF; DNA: TGTGCCAGCAGGGCCCGCGGGGCGGCGGGAAACACCATATATTTT
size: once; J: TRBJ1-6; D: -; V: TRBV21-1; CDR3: CASKPARRNGGNSPLHF; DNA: TGTGCCAGCAAGCCTGCCCGGAGAAATGGGGGGAATTCACCCCTCCACTTT
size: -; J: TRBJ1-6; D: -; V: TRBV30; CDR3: CAWSAGANSPLHF; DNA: TGTGCCTGGAGTGCGGGAGCTAATTCACCCCTCCACTTT
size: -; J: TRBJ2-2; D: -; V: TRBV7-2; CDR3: CASGPNTGELFF; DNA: TGTGCCAGTGGGCCGAACACCGGGGAGCTGTTTTTT